This is a list of T cell receptor beta chains from one sample in a study of T cell repertoires in cytomegalovirus infection. TCRdb reanalysed the reads using MiXCR and keeps one entry per CDR3 protein. The sample has approximately 550,000 distinct CDR3 sequences, more than 15% seen once; the top ten hold 20% to 30%. The material sequenced was CD8+ T cells from PBMCs. Receptor source: a human donor in good health (CMV status not recorded). Some clones in this sample may be carry-over from other donors' samples. CDR3s include the opening cysteine and the closing phenylalanine or tryptophan.

V: TRBV2
J: TRBJ1-5
CDR3: CASREGYDQPQHF

V: TRBV4-2
J: TRBJ2-1
CDR3: CASSQGLAGSSYNEQFF

V: TRBV29-1
J: TRBJ2-7
CDR3: CSVELTSGRASPYEQYF

V: TRBV5-1
J: TRBJ1-2
CDR3: CASRGDLRGYTF

V: TRBV20-1
J: TRBJ2-7
CDR3: CSARFYGKLAGGWSYEQYF

V: TRBV28
J: TRBJ2-3
CDR3: CASGPTSGSSDTQYF

V: TRBV28
J: TRBJ2-1
CDR3: CASSPTGTGYHEQFF

V: TRBV5-6
J: TRBJ2-2
CDR3: CASSQWGRGNTGELFF

V: TRBV7-9
J: TRBJ1-1
CDR3: CASALSPEAFF

V: TRBV7-6
J: TRBJ2-7
CDR3: CASSDRGDNHYSSSYEQYF

V: TRBV7-3
J: TRBJ2-1
CDR3: CASQLDQLKNEQFF

V: TRBV5-1
J: TRBJ1-1
CDR3: CASSLAKGVDTEAFF

V: TRBV7-9
J: TRBJ2-6
CDR3: CASYGANVLTF

V: TRBV20-1
J: TRBJ2-7
CDR3: CSARDLRLGTYEQYF

V: TRBV4-1
J: TRBJ1-1
CDR3: CASSPRTALNTEAFF

V: TRBV19
J: TRBJ1-1
CDR3: CASNWGARVNTEAFF

V: TRBV14
J: TRBJ1-6
CDR3: CASSDRYSPLHF

V: TRBV28
J: TRBJ2-7
CDR3: CASSFGQREAYF

V: TRBV6-1
J: TRBJ2-5
CDR3: CASSQFHGDTDGTQYF

V: TRBV15
J: TRBJ1-2
CDR3: CATSRLTGQAPPNYGYTF

V: TRBV2
J: TRBJ1-4
CDR3: CASIGQDANEKLFF

V: TRBV5-1
J: TRBJ2-1
CDR3: CASSFAPFRERDNEQFF

V: TRBV2
J: TRBJ2-3
CDR3: CASWRTGTDTQYF

V: TRBV7-9
J: TRBJ2-2
CDR3: CASSLGTSLSGELFF

V: TRBV6-6
J: TRBJ2-7
CDR3: CASSYSPDTSSYEQYF

V: TRBV7-9
J: TRBJ2-1
CDR3: CASSFGGDNVQFF

V: TRBV9
J: TRBJ1-1
CDR3: CASSVGTLTEAFF

V: TRBV15
J: TRBJ2-7
CDR3: CATSPGTVRGYEQYF

V: TRBV14
J: TRBJ2-7
CDR3: CASSPWEGPPYEQYF

V: TRBV7-6
J: TRBJ2-3
CDR3: CASSTTGTSIGGDTQYF

V: TRBV7-9
J: TRBJ2-7
CDR3: CASSLRVHEQYF

V: TRBV7-9
J: TRBJ2-7
CDR3: CASSHPGLAGPVSSYEQYF

V: TRBV28
J: TRBJ2-1
CDR3: CASSLEVASGNYNEQFF

V: TRBV18
J: TRBJ2-7
CDR3: CASSPPRREGGHEQYF

V: TRBV20-1
J: TRBJ2-1
CDR3: CSARDTWGEGNEQFF

V: TRBV4-2
J: TRBJ2-3
CDR3: CASSQAGSFTDTQYF

V: TRBV5-1
J: TRBJ2-6
CDR3: CATKNPGQFLSGANVLTF

V: TRBV25-1
J: TRBJ1-2
CDR3: CASSESETVYGYTF

V: TRBV6-1
J: TRBJ1-1
CDR3: CASTEDWAEAFF

V: TRBV5-8
J: TRBJ1-2
CDR3: CASSLPRDRLYGYTF

V: TRBV4-1
J: TRBJ2-2
CDR3: CASSQRGVNQINTGELFF

V: TRBV29-1
J: TRBJ1-5
CDR3: CSVRQGAQQPQHF

V: TRBV5-1
J: TRBJ1-6
CDR3: CASSLDGATNSPLHF

V: TRBV6-6
J: TRBJ1-1
CDR3: CASSYRREGEAFF

V: TRBV27
J: TRBJ1-1
CDR3: CASSSRRTEAFF

V: TRBV7-7
J: TRBJ2-1
CDR3: CASSPSHGPSSYNEQFF

V: TRBV3-1
J: TRBJ2-5
CDR3: CASSPGLAGAGQETQYF

V: TRBV6-1
J: TRBJ2-1
CDR3: CASSETRTGGHNEQFF

V: TRBV19
J: TRBJ1-1
CDR3: CASSNRDGLNTEAFF